These T cell receptor beta chains were read from a single sample in a study of blood T cell repertoires in COVID-19. Clones were sequenced by immunoSEQ multiplex PCR, and TCRdb holds only the in-frame ones, with some missing. The sample has about 78,000 clones; under 85% are singletons. Material: peripheral blood. Every receptor here comes from a human donor in a cohort sampled during active COVID-19. Both conserved end residues are trimmed from each CDR3.

V gene | CDR3 length | CDR3 protein
TRBV18 | 13 | ASSLMGAGNEKLF
TRBV7-9 | 11 | ASSLPGNYGYT
TRBV11-2 | 12 | ASRDLRGRHEQY
TRBV5-4 | 15 | ASSLGGQGLSGNTIY
TRBV5-4 | 12 | ASSSKDRGETQY
TRBV10-3 | 13 | AIRGDYTEGGELF
TRBV11-3 | 13 | ASSLVRQGAREQY
TRBV3-1/TRBV3-2 | 14 | ASSQGAAGGPNTQY
TRBV5-6 | 15 | ASSLVGSGGRVETQY
TRBV6-1 | 12 | ASSEGGTIYGYT
TRBV5-8 | 14 | ASSRGQGWVNEKLF
TRBV10-3 | 13 | AISPGQGGAYEQY
TRBV12-3/TRBV12-4 | 11 | ASNLGRGGELF
TRBV29-1 | 14 | SVSDRARSGANVLT
TRBV5-1 | 10 | ASRTGLYGYT
TRBV2 | 11 | ASTTGIGTEAF
TRBV29-1 | 12 | SVEDEEGNYGYT
TRBV2 | 15 | ASTGRVGDRGLYGYT
TRBV29-1 | 13 | SVDTSRVGESTIY
TRBV4-1 | 15 | ASSQTGSGGGSDTQY
TRBV4-1 | 13 | ASSQDVAGFQPQH
TRBV6-2/TRBV6-3 | 15 | ASSDGQGAGGGQPQH
TRBV18 | 14 | ASSPSRVSGKETQY
TRBV6-5 | 11 | ASSPGTGLGYT
TRBV19 | 14 | ASSTLTGYSTDTQY
TRBV7-9 | 14 | ASSSRDRTIQETQY
TRBV24-1 | 14 | ATSDETGISYNEQF
TRBV15 | 14 | ATSSRGKSSYNEQF
TRBV5-4 | 11 | ASTLAGGLGQY
TRBV19 | 16 | ASSIPAGGRSLPTEAF
TRBV4-2 | 12 | ASSLRTENTEAF
TRBV20-1 | 9 | SASRGNEQF
TRBV5-5 | 13 | ASSLIDRAQETQY